This is a list of T cell receptor beta chains from one sample in a study of cytomegalovirus exposure and HLA in healthy donors. The table came from immunoSEQ multiplex PCR; TCRdb's copy has only in-frame clones and leaves some out. The data contain a few hundred thousand clones, roughly 80% of them singletons. Sequencing used PBMCs. These receptors were taken from a girl aged 2-9 years in good health and CMV-seronegative. The CDR3 runs from the conserved cysteine through the conserved F or W. D genes are given only for firm matches. Rows give clone size only sometimes, using once, few, many, or a class for an expanded clone.

abundance: .; d_gene: .; v_gene: TRBV27; len: 15; j_gene: TRBJ2-3; CDR3aa: CASSFSRGGADTQYF; CDR3nt: TGTGCCAGCAGTTTTTCGAGGGGGGGCGCAGATACGCAGTATTTT
abundance: .; d_gene: .; v_gene: TRBV11-2; len: 17; j_gene: TRBJ2-7; CDR3aa: CASSSYPYVFGSYEQYF; CDR3nt: TGTGCCAGCAGCTCATATCCGTATGTATTCGGGTCCTACGAGCAGTACTTC
abundance: .; d_gene: .; v_gene: TRBV15; len: 13; j_gene: TRBJ1-1; CDR3aa: CATSRWGETEAFF; CDR3nt: TGTGCCACCAGCAGATGGGGGGAGACTGAAGCTTTCTTT
abundance: .; d_gene: .; v_gene: TRBV10-3; len: 11; j_gene: TRBJ2-2; CDR3aa: CAITDTGELFF; CDR3nt: TGTGCCATCACAGATACCGGGGAGCTGTTTTTT
abundance: once; d_gene: TRBD2; v_gene: TRBV19; len: 15; j_gene: TRBJ2-1; CDR3aa: CASSTRTSGHNEQFF; CDR3nt: TGTGCCAGTAGTACCCGGACTAGCGGCCACAATGAGCAGTTCTTC
abundance: .; d_gene: TRBD2; v_gene: TRBV6-6; len: 16; j_gene: TRBJ2-5; CDR3aa: CASSPLGLAGVETQYF; CDR3nt: TGTGCCAGCAGTCCCCTCGGACTAGCGGGGGTGGAGACCCAGTACTTC
abundance: .; d_gene: .; v_gene: TRBV28; len: 13; j_gene: TRBJ2-5; CDR3aa: CASSLGRRETQYF; CDR3nt: TGTGCCAGCAGTTTAGGTAGGAGAGAGACCCAGTACTTC
abundance: .; d_gene: TRBD1; v_gene: TRBV7-9; len: 15; j_gene: TRBJ2-1; CDR3aa: CASSILRTGQDEQFF; CDR3nt: TGTGCCAGCAGCATCTTACGGACAGGTCAGGATGAGCAGTTCTTC
abundance: .; d_gene: .; v_gene: TRBV9; len: 16; j_gene: TRBJ1-6; CDR3aa: CASSPRGPGANSPLHF; CDR3nt: TGTGCCAGCAGCCCCAGGGGCCCAGGGGCTAATTCACCCCTCCACTTT
abundance: .; d_gene: .; v_gene: TRBV4-2; len: 12; j_gene: TRBJ1-1; CDR3aa: CASSQVATEAFF; CDR3nt: TGTGCCAGCAGCCAAGTGGCCACTGAAGCTTTCTTT
abundance: .; d_gene: TRBD1; v_gene: TRBV29-1; len: 14; j_gene: TRBJ1-3; CDR3aa: CSVETTGGENTIYF; CDR3nt: TGCAGCGTTGAGACGACAGGGGGGGAAAACACCATATATTTT
abundance: once; d_gene: TRBD1; v_gene: TRBV2; len: 13; j_gene: TRBJ2-5; CDR3aa: CASSPGTGETQYF; CDR3nt: TGTGCCAGCAGCCCCGGGACAGGAGAGACCCAGTACTTC
abundance: .; d_gene: .; v_gene: TRBV19; len: 14; j_gene: TRBJ1-5; CDR3aa: CASSIKAGNQPQHF; CDR3nt: TGTGCCAGTAGTATAAAGGCAGGGAATCAGCCCCAGCATTTT
abundance: .; d_gene: TRBD1; v_gene: TRBV30; len: 14; j_gene: TRBJ2-5; CDR3aa: CAWNPGQGQETQYF; CDR3nt: TGTGCCTGGAATCCGGGACAGGGCCAAGAGACCCAGTACTTC
abundance: .; d_gene: .; v_gene: TRBV6-5; len: 12; j_gene: TRBJ1-1; CDR3aa: CASWTDFSRAFF; CDR3nt: TGTGCCAGCTGGACAGACTTTTCTCGAGCTTTCTTT
abundance: few; d_gene: .; v_gene: TRBV9; len: 15; j_gene: TRBJ2-1; CDR3aa: CASSHQIGGHNEQFF; CDR3nt: TGTGCCAGCAGCCACCAGATAGGCGGTCACAATGAGCAGTTCTTC
abundance: .; d_gene: .; v_gene: TRBV2; len: 10; j_gene: TRBJ2-5; CDR3aa: CASIFETQYF; CDR3nt: TGTGCCAGCATATTTGAGACCCAGTACTTC
abundance: few; d_gene: .; v_gene: TRBV10-1; len: 14; j_gene: TRBJ1-1; CDR3aa: CASSESEVNTEAFF; CDR3nt: TGCGCCAGCAGTGAAAGCGAAGTGAACACTGAAGCTTTCTTT
abundance: .; d_gene: TRBD2; v_gene: TRBV14; len: 13; j_gene: TRBJ2-1; CDR3aa: CASRVAGYNEQFF; CDR3nt: TGTGCCAGCAGAGTAGCGGGGTACAATGAGCAGTTCTTC
abundance: few; d_gene: TRBD1; v_gene: TRBV7-9; len: 14; j_gene: TRBJ2-4; CDR3aa: CASSPGTEKNIQYF; CDR3nt: TGTGCCAGCAGCCCCGGGACAGAGAAAAACATTCAGTACTTC
abundance: .; d_gene: TRBD1; v_gene: TRBV14; len: 15; j_gene: TRBJ2-7; CDR3aa: CASSYRGPFSYEQYF; CDR3nt: TGTGCCAGCAGTTACAGGGGACCCTTCTCCTACGAGCAGTACTTC
abundance: .; d_gene: TRBD2; v_gene: TRBV9; len: 19; j_gene: TRBJ2-1; CDR3aa: CASSVSGLAGVWSYNEQFF; CDR3nt: TGTGCCAGCAGCGTAAGCGGGCTAGCGGGGGTTTGGTCCTACAATGAGCAGTTCTTC
abundance: .; d_gene: TRBD1; v_gene: TRBV6-6; len: 14; j_gene: TRBJ1-1; CDR3aa: CASSPDRVNTEAFF; CDR3nt: TGTGCCAGCAGTCCTGACAGGGTGAACACTGAAGCTTTCTTT
abundance: .; d_gene: .; v_gene: TRBV19; len: 13; j_gene: TRBJ2-5; CDR3aa: CASTRGVQETQYF; CDR3nt: TGTGCCAGTACCCGGGGTGTGCAAGAGACCCAGTACTTC
abundance: .; d_gene: TRBD1; v_gene: TRBV5-1; len: 16; j_gene: TRBJ1-5; CDR3aa: CASSFQPTGAGEPQHF; CDR3nt: TGCGCCAGCAGCTTCCAACCAACAGGGGCAGGGGAGCCCCAGCATTTT
abundance: .; d_gene: .; v_gene: TRBV28; len: 14; j_gene: TRBJ2-1; CDR3aa: CASSSALPSNEQFF; CDR3nt: TGTGCCAGCAGTTCCGCCCTCCCTAGCAATGAGCAGTTCTTC
abundance: .; d_gene: TRBD2; v_gene: TRBV5-5; len: 19; j_gene: TRBJ2-2; CDR3aa: CASSLVAGGPYRNTGELFF; CDR3nt: TGTGCCAGCAGCTTGGTAGCGGGAGGCCCTTATCGGAACACCGGGGAGCTGTTTTTT
abundance: .; d_gene: TRBD2; v_gene: TRBV14; len: 17; j_gene: TRBJ2-2; CDR3aa: CASSQSGTSIVVGELFF; CDR3nt: TGTGCCAGCAGCCAATCCGGGACTAGTATTGTAGTCGGGGAGCTGTTTTTT
abundance: .; d_gene: .; v_gene: TRBV5-1; len: 18; j_gene: TRBJ1-4; CDR3aa: CASSSSQGYPYTNEKLFF; CDR3nt: TGCGCCAGCAGCTCTTCACAGGGTTACCCCTACACTAATGAAAAACTGTTTTTT
abundance: .; d_gene: TRBD1; v_gene: TRBV2; len: 15; j_gene: TRBJ2-3; CDR3aa: CASSVDRGSTDTQYF; CDR3nt: TGTGCCAGCAGTGTGGACAGGGGGAGCACAGATACGCAGTATTTT
abundance: .; d_gene: TRBD2; v_gene: TRBV18; len: 14; j_gene: TRBJ2-3; CDR3aa: CASTPSGRLDTQYF; CDR3nt: TGTGCCAGCACTCCTAGCGGGAGGTTAGATACGCAGTATTTT
abundance: .; d_gene: TRBD1; v_gene: TRBV4-1; len: 17; j_gene: TRBJ2-2; CDR3aa: CASSQKTGGGITGELFF; CDR3nt: TGCGCCAGCAGCCAAAAAACAGGGGGCGGAATCACCGGGGAGCTGTTTTTT
abundance: .; d_gene: TRBD2; v_gene: TRBV27; len: 14; j_gene: TRBJ2-7; CDR3aa: CASSPWTSGGEQYF; CDR3nt: TGTGCCAGCAGTCCATGGACTAGCGGTGGCGAGCAGTACTTC
abundance: .; d_gene: .; v_gene: TRBV5-4; len: 15; j_gene: TRBJ2-1; CDR3aa: CASMNRVVANNEQFF; CDR3nt: TGTGCCAGCATGAACAGGGTTGTGGCGAACAATGAGCAGTTCTTC
abundance: .; d_gene: .; v_gene: TRBV7-2; len: 18; j_gene: TRBJ2-2; CDR3aa: CASSLSAVDPRGTGELFF; CDR3nt: TGTGCCAGCAGCTTATCGGCCGTGGACCCAAGGGGCACCGGGGAGCTGTTTTTT
abundance: .; d_gene: .; v_gene: TRBV19; len: 14; j_gene: TRBJ2-7; CDR3aa: CASSVGTFSYEQYF; CDR3nt: TGTGCCAGTAGTGTCGGGACTTTTTCCTACGAGCAGTACTTC
abundance: .; d_gene: TRBD1; v_gene: TRBV19; len: 17; j_gene: TRBJ1-5; CDR3aa: CASSIGFRQGAYQPQHF; CDR3nt: TGTGCCAGTAGTATAGGTTTTCGTCAGGGGGCTTATCAGCCCCAGCATTTT
abundance: .; d_gene: TRBD1; v_gene: TRBV10-3; len: 14; j_gene: TRBJ2-7; CDR3aa: CAIRGTGPAYEQYF; CDR3nt: TGTGCCATCAGGGGGACAGGGCCCGCCTACGAGCAGTACTTC
abundance: .; d_gene: TRBD2; v_gene: TRBV7-9; len: 18; j_gene: TRBJ2-1; CDR3aa: CASSLGVISGRIHNEQFF; CDR3nt: TGTGCCAGCAGCCTAGGGGTTATTAGCGGGAGGATCCACAATGAGCAGTTCTTC
abundance: .; d_gene: TRBD2; v_gene: TRBV7-9; len: 14; j_gene: TRBJ2-1; CDR3aa: CASSWERGYNEQFF; CDR3nt: TGTGCCAGCAGCTGGGAGCGGGGGTACAATGAGCAGTTCTTC
abundance: once; d_gene: TRBD2; v_gene: TRBV7-3; len: 15; j_gene: TRBJ2-7; CDR3aa: CASSLSGGASYEQYF; CDR3nt: TGTGCCAGCAGCTTATCGGGGGGGGCTAGCTACGAGCAGTACTTC
abundance: .; d_gene: TRBD1; v_gene: TRBV7-2; len: 15; j_gene: TRBJ1-5; CDR3aa: CASSKYRGAGQPQHF; CDR3nt: TGTGCCAGCAGCAAATACAGGGGGGCTGGTCAGCCCCAGCATTTT
abundance: once; d_gene: .; v_gene: TRBV28; len: 12; j_gene: TRBJ1-2; CDR3aa: CASSFPGDGYTF; CDR3nt: TGTGCCAGCAGTTTCCCAGGGGATGGCTACACCTTC
abundance: .; d_gene: TRBD2; v_gene: TRBV5-1; len: 17; j_gene: TRBJ2-1; CDR3aa: CASSWSSGGASYNEQFF; CDR3nt: TGCGCCAGCAGCTGGAGTAGCGGGGGGGCGTCCTACAATGAGCAGTTCTTC
abundance: few; d_gene: .; v_gene: TRBV19; len: 15; j_gene: TRBJ1-1; CDR3aa: CASSIRAAGYQEAFF; CDR3nt: TGTGCCAGTAGTATTCGGGCTGCGGGGTACCAGGAAGCTTTCTTT
abundance: .; d_gene: .; v_gene: TRBV7-2; len: 15; j_gene: TRBJ2-5; CDR3aa: CASSSEGGVPETQYF; CDR3nt: TGTGCCAGCAGCTCAGAGGGGGGGGTCCCGGAGACCCAGTACTTC
abundance: .; d_gene: TRBD2; v_gene: TRBV13; len: 17; j_gene: TRBJ2-1; CDR3aa: CASSLGVAGARDNEQFF; CDR3nt: TGTGCCAGCAGCTTAGGGGTAGCGGGAGCTCGGGACAATGAGCAGTTCTTC
abundance: .; d_gene: .; v_gene: TRBV5-1; len: 15; j_gene: TRBJ2-7; CDR3aa: CASSTRFGGTYEQYF; CDR3nt: TGCGCCAGCAGCACAAGGTTCGGGGGAACCTACGAGCAGTACTTC
abundance: .; d_gene: TRBD1; v_gene: TRBV15; len: 15; j_gene: TRBJ1-1; CDR3aa: CATSREGQGVPEAFF; CDR3nt: TGTGCCACCAGCAGGGAAGGACAGGGCGTCCCTGAAGCTTTCTTT
abundance: .; d_gene: .; v_gene: TRBV27; len: 14; j_gene: TRBJ1-1; CDR3aa: CASNYLGGDTEAFF; CDR3nt: TGTGCCAGCAACTACCTGGGGGGAGACACTGAAGCTTTCTTT
abundance: .; d_gene: TRBD2; v_gene: TRBV5-4; len: 15; j_gene: TRBJ2-5; CDR3aa: CASSLRVAGAETQYF; CDR3nt: TGTGCCAGCAGCTTAAGGGTAGCGGGAGCGGAGACCCAGTACTTC
abundance: .; d_gene: .; v_gene: TRBV5-1; len: 18; j_gene: TRBJ2-7; CDR3aa: CASSLTSAVGEVRYEQYF; CDR3nt: TGCGCCAGCAGCTTGACCTCTGCTGTGGGAGAAGTTCGGTACGAGCAGTACTTC
abundance: .; d_gene: .; v_gene: TRBV7-2; len: 15; j_gene: TRBJ1-2; CDR3aa: CASSANRDIYYGYTF; CDR3nt: TGTGCCAGCAGCGCAAACCGGGACATATACTATGGCTACACCTTC
abundance: .; d_gene: TRBD1; v_gene: TRBV7-9; len: 14; j_gene: TRBJ2-7; CDR3aa: CASSPGQGPYEQYF; CDR3nt: TGTGCCAGCAGCCCGGGACAGGGCCCCTACGAGCAGTACTTC
abundance: .; d_gene: TRBD1; v_gene: TRBV28; len: 16; j_gene: TRBJ2-7; CDR3aa: CASSYPAPGQGYEQYF; CDR3nt: TGTGCCAGCAGCTATCCGGCCCCAGGACAGGGCTACGAGCAGTACTTC